The rows below give T cell receptor beta chains drawn from one sample of a study of blood T cell repertoires in COVID-19. Some clones are missing from TCRdb's copy, which holds only in-frame ones; the method was immunoSEQ multiplex PCR. Seen here are some 140,000 clones, approximately 83% observed once, and the top ten hold 9.5% to 13%. Sequenced material: peripheral blood. These receptors were collected from a woman aged 60-70 years with COVID-19, enrolled during active disease. Each CDR3 is given without its conserved first and last residue.

j_call: TRBJ1-1
v_call: TRBV24-1
cdr3_aa: ATSDLPTGLAF

j_call: TRBJ1-1
v_call: TRBV6-5
cdr3_aa: ASSRGGGGEAF

j_call: TRBJ2-1
v_call: TRBV2
cdr3_aa: ASSELGTVYNEQF

j_call: TRBJ2-2
v_call: TRBV6-5
cdr3_aa: ASSWGRGDTGELF

j_call: TRBJ1-2
v_call: TRBV20-1
cdr3_aa: SASKGDYGYT

j_call: TRBJ1-5
v_call: TRBV7-2
cdr3_aa: ASSLTGGQGNQPQH

j_call: TRBJ2-1
v_call: TRBV7-9
cdr3_aa: ASSVLYNEQF

j_call: TRBJ1-6
v_call: TRBV9
cdr3_aa: ASSYQGASSPLH

j_call: TRBJ1-4
v_call: TRBV29-1
cdr3_aa: SGGIDNEKLF

j_call: TRBJ1-5
v_call: TRBV7-8
cdr3_aa: ASSLGGREPQH

j_call: TRBJ1-5
v_call: TRBV2
cdr3_aa: ASSVRQSPQH

j_call: TRBJ2-1
v_call: TRBV27
cdr3_aa: ASSITRGGANEQF

j_call: TRBJ2-1
v_call: TRBV9
cdr3_aa: ASSVSSTSGSYNEQF

j_call: TRBJ1-6
v_call: TRBV6-6
cdr3_aa: ASRGTDGSPLH

j_call: TRBJ2-7
v_call: TRBV5-1
cdr3_aa: ASSPDREQQY

j_call: TRBJ1-5
v_call: TRBV19
cdr3_aa: ASREGRQPQH

j_call: TRBJ1-6
v_call: TRBV11-2
cdr3_aa: ASSSSPPLH

j_call: TRBJ1-2
v_call: TRBV3-1/TRBV3-2
cdr3_aa: ASSQTLMDRYYGYT

j_call: TRBJ1-1
v_call: TRBV7-8
cdr3_aa: ANSDRDGRQNTEAF

j_call: TRBJ2-3
v_call: TRBV6-6
cdr3_aa: ASSYSASGRVDTQY

j_call: TRBJ1-5
v_call: TRBV27
cdr3_aa: ASSLSEGVNQPQH

j_call: TRBJ2-2
v_call: TRBV11-3
cdr3_aa: ASSVARGSTGELF

j_call: TRBJ1-1
v_call: TRBV29-1
cdr3_aa: SGVGQGVTEAF

j_call: TRBJ1-1
v_call: TRBV27
cdr3_aa: ASRGGRAEAF

j_call: TRBJ2-2
v_call: TRBV7-3
cdr3_aa: ASSRSGSGELF

j_call: TRBJ1-2
v_call: TRBV14
cdr3_aa: ASSNWDSNYGYT

j_call: TRBJ1-3
v_call: TRBV14
cdr3_aa: ASSRRDRATRNTIY

j_call: TRBJ2-3
v_call: TRBV18
cdr3_aa: ASSLLAALGDTQY

j_call: TRBJ2-3
v_call: TRBV5-1
cdr3_aa: ASSLGGQGYRDTQY

j_call: TRBJ1-5
v_call: TRBV19
cdr3_aa: ASMSGWSNQPQH

j_call: TRBJ1-3
v_call: TRBV4-1
cdr3_aa: ASSLPQGTPGNTIY

j_call: TRBJ2-7
v_call: TRBV3-1/TRBV3-2
cdr3_aa: ASSQDLTSGRRY

j_call: TRBJ1-2
v_call: TRBV9
cdr3_aa: ASSPSPGGKDGYT

j_call: TRBJ1-1
v_call: TRBV27
cdr3_aa: ASSRGTEAF

j_call: TRBJ2-7
v_call: TRBV7-9
cdr3_aa: ASSLVAGGPYEQY

j_call: TRBJ1-1
v_call: TRBV5-6
cdr3_aa: ASSLAGASWGR

j_call: TRBJ1-6
v_call: TRBV29-1
cdr3_aa: SVLSQEGSPLH

j_call: TRBJ1-6
v_call: TRBV6-5
cdr3_aa: ASGGDEASPLH

j_call: TRBJ1-1
v_call: TRBV12-3/TRBV12-4
cdr3_aa: ASSRTWNTEAF

j_call: TRBJ1-2
v_call: TRBV7-9
cdr3_aa: ASSLVDSYT

j_call: TRBJ1-2
v_call: TRBV24-1
cdr3_aa: ATSDPGTGDYGYT

j_call: TRBJ2-7
v_call: TRBV6-5
cdr3_aa: ASRRSGSNEQY